The clone carrying this TCR beta chain was recorded once. As yet, its antigen is unknown. The source of the sample is a study of cytomegalovirus exposure and HLA in healthy donors. Broader study findings: In a later analysis, at a false discovery rate of 0.05, 15,000 to 20,000 TCR beta sequences were associated with HLA alleles.

V shed 2 bases and J shed 5 bases, with 6 bases lying between them. The CDR3 sequence is 12 residues long. Germline V gene lookup returns CDR1 SGHAT and CDR2 FQDESV (reference sequence). PCR amplification relied on 60 Vbeta primers (plus 13 Jbeta primers). Profiling relied on immunoSEQ multiplex PCR, and the TCRdb table lists in-frame clones only, not all of them. The sample comprises 150,000 to 200,000 clones, about 80% of which are singletons, and about 2% rests with the top ten. The chain links TRBV11-1 to TRBJ2-5; no clear D gene. Sequencing was performed on PBMCs. This receptor was identified in a woman aged 18 to 35 in good health and CMV-seropositive. In DNA, the CDR3 is TGTGCCAGCAGCTTACGGCGGGAGACCCAGTACTTC. Its translation is CASSLRRETQYF.